The 27 T cell receptor beta chains reported below all come from one sample, sequenced in a study of T cell repertoires in cytomegalovirus infection. TCRdb reprocessed the reads via MiXCR and lists one record per CDR3 protein. The data hold approximately 300,000 distinct CDR3 sequences, with roughly 25% observed a single time. The antigens these receptors bind are not known. Here the sequenced sample was cultured PBMCs, taken from culture after CMV antigen stimulation. Receptor source: a human donor in good health (CMV status not recorded). Some clones in this sample may be carry-over from other donors' samples.

This clonotype was seen only once. The chain recombines TRBV7-6 with TRBJ1-1; D perhaps matches TRBD1 (5 bases). From germline, CDR1 is SGHVS and CDR2 FNYEAQ. Trimming cost V 2 bases and J 0 bases, with 13 bases left between them. The CDR3 loop spans 16 amino acids. DNA for the CDR3: TGTGCCAGCAGCTTAATGTCAGGGATTATGAACACTGAAGCTTTCTTT. It is translated as CASSLMSGIMNTEAFF.

A word on this clonotype: Germline is not matched at one junction end, which may reflect a read error. The genes are TRBV7-2 and TRBJ2-3; D not resolved. The length of the CDR3 is 12 residues. Germline-derived CDR1 and CDR2 are SGHTA and FQGNSA. This chain's CDR3 is CASSIALDTQYF. The CDR3 DNA reads TGTGCCAGCAGCATAGCATTAGATACGCAGTATTTT.

The rearrangement links TRBV4-3 to TRBJ2-2; 10 nucleotides agree with TRBD2. With V trimmed by 5 bases and J by 8 bases, 14 bases remained unmatched. This CDR3 is built from 17 residues. Germline V gene lookup returns CDR1 LGHNA and CDR2 YSLEER. The DNA for the CDR3 is TGCGCCAGCAGCACAGTCGGACTAGCGGCCTATGAAGGGGAGCTGTTTTTT. This gives the protein CASSTVGLAAYEGELFF.

This clonotype was counted many times. The DNA for the CDR3 is TGTGCCAGCAGCGGCGACACTAGCGGGAGCGCCTACGAGCAGTACTTC. It translates to CASSGDTSGSAYEQYF. The chain joins TRBV7-9 to TRBJ2-7, with 11 bases that match TRBD2. Germline CDR1 SEHNR, CDR2 FQNEAQ (reference sequence). The CDR3 contains 16 residues. V shed 5 bases, J shed 2 bases, and the junction held 8 bases outside the gene matches.

This clonotype was detected ten times or more. The V gene is TRBV7-2, the J gene TRBJ2-7; TRBD2 matches at 10 bases. Germline CDR1 is SGHTA and CDR2 is FQGNSA. The CDR3 length is 15 residues. Trimming took 3 bases from V and 0 from J; bases not matched to a gene: 2. CDR3 region: CASSFSGGSSYEQYF. The CDR3 DNA is TGTGCCAGCAGCTTTAGCGGGGGGAGCTCCTACGAGCAGTACTTC.

This clonotype was observed a handful of times. This rearrangement joins TRBV12-3 or TRBV12-4 to TRBJ1-1; no reliable D call. Trimming removed 6 bases at V and 1 base at J, with 9 bases between. The CDR3 contains 13 residues. This CDR3 is CASSYTENTEAFF. CDR3 nucleotides: TGTGCCAGCAGCTATACGGAGAACACTGAAGCTTTCTTT.

Only a few counts were recorded for this clonotype. The genes are TRBV7-9 and TRBJ2-1; 9 bases align to TRBD2. This CDR3 contains 15 residues. The germline V gene encodes CDR1 SEHNR and CDR2 FQNEAQ (reference sequence). Germline trimming cut 4 bases from V and 6 bases from J; bases unmatched to any gene: 7. The CDR3, as DNA: TGTGCCAGCAGCTACCGGGGACTAGCTAGCAATGAGCAGTTCTTC. Encoded protein: CASSYRGLASNEQFF. The full variable domain, with the rest looked up from reference TRBV7-9 and TRBJ2-1, is DTGVSQNPRHKITKRGQNVTFRCDPISEHNRLYWYRQTLGQGPEFLTYFQNEAQLEKSRLLSDRFSAERPKGSFSTLEIQRTEQGDSAMYLCASSYRGLASNEQFFGPGTRLTVL.

V usage is TRBV27 and J usage is TRBJ1-2; D is ambiguous. CDR1 is MNHEY, CDR2 SMNVEV, per germline (reference sequence). V lost 8 bases, J lost 5 bases, and 18 bases lay in between. CDR3 length: 14 residues. The CDR3, as DNA: TGTGCCAGCCTTGACCCTTCCAACTCTTATGGCTACACCTTC. As protein: CASLDPSNSYGYTF.

Ten or more counts support this clonotype. The chain recombines TRBV6-2 or TRBV6-3 with TRBJ2-7; tentatively, D is TRBD1 (5 bases). CDR1 is MNHEY and CDR2 is SVGEGT in the germline V gene. This CDR3 region has 15 residues. Trimming took off 6 bases at V and 3 bases at J, with 18 bases between the two ends. DNA of the CDR3: TGTGCCAGCAGGATGGGGCGAGCTAATCACTACGAGCAGTACTTC. Protein product: CASRMGRANHYEQYF.

The V call is TRBV11-3, the J call TRBJ2-7, with D possibly being TRBD1 or TRBD2 (5 bases each). Per germline, CDR1 SGHNT and CDR2 YENEEA. The germline V and J ends were trimmed by 5 bases and 3 bases, with 11 bases remaining between them. The CDR3 covers 13 residues. The CDR3, as DNA: TGTGCCAGCAGCCGGGACGGATTCTACGAGCAGTACTTC. Translated, it gives CASSRDGFYEQYF.

This rearrangement joins TRBV2 to TRBJ1-2; D is undetermined. The germline CDR1 and CDR2 sequences are SNHLY and FYNNEI. Trimming took off 6 bases at V and 0 bases at J, with 11 bases between the two ends. The CDR3 is 14 residues long. The CDR3 DNA reads TGTGCCAGCAGAGTCGTGAGGCCTAACTATGGCTACACCTTC. Amino acids: CASRVVRPNYGYTF.

The rearrangement links TRBV25-1 to TRBJ2-1; 8 bases align to TRBD1. The CDR3 is made up of 15 amino acids. The trim removed 5 bases at V and 9 bases at J, leaving 12 bases unmatched. Germline V lookup: CDR1 MGHDK, CDR2 SYGVNS. In nucleotides, the CDR3 is TGTGCCAGCAGTCCGACTCCCGACAGGGGACGTGAGCAGTTCTTC. Amino acid sequence: CASSPTPDRGREQFF.

The CDR3 here is CASSTRERNYNEQFF. The CDR3, as DNA: TGTGCCAGCTCTACCCGGGAGAGAAACTACAATGAGCAGTTCTTC. The V and J genes are TRBV28 and TRBJ2-1; a weak D match, TRBD2 (6 bases). V lost 8 bases, J lost 3 bases, and 17 bases lay in between. This CDR3 contains 15 residues. The germline CDR1 and CDR2 sequences are MDHEN and SYDVKM.

This clonotype was detected many times. The chain couples TRBV12-3 or TRBV12-4 to TRBJ2-1; TRBD1 is a possible D gene (6 bases). The V end lost 3 bases, the J end lost 4 bases, and 13 bases lay between the germline ends. The CDR3 loop spans 15 amino acids. The CDR3 spells CASSLVRGRYNEQFF. CDR3 bases: TGTGCCAGCAGTTTGGTCAGGGGACGTTACAATGAGCAGTTCTTC.

The V call is TRBV20-1, the J call TRBJ2-7; weak D call: TRBD2 (6 bases). The CDR3 is 13 amino acids. CDR1 is DFQATT and CDR2 is SNEGSKA in the germline V gene (reference sequence). V was clipped by 4 bases and J by 2 bases, with 12 bases between them. CDR3 bases: TGCAGTGCTACGACGGGAGCCCCCTACGAGCAGTACTTC. As protein: CSATTGAPYEQYF.

This clonotype has only a few counts. The CDR3 nucleotides are TGTGCCAGCAGTTTCCGGGACAGTCGTAATCAGCCCCAGCATTTT. Translation gives CASSFRDSRNQPQHF. This chain connects TRBV6-1 to TRBJ1-5; TRBD1 agrees at 7 bases. This CDR3 spans 15 amino acids. The J segment lost 4 bases and the V segment lost 5 bases, leaving 8 bases of the junction unmatched. The V gene's germline CDR1 is MNHNS and CDR2 SASEGT.

This clonotype appeared a few times. The rearrangement links TRBV11-2 to TRBJ2-2; TRBD2 aligns across 8 bases. The V segment lost 5 bases and the J segment 3 bases; nucleotides outside the gene matches: 8. The CDR3 runs to 16 residues. Germline CDR1 SGHAT, CDR2 FQNNGV. CDR3 region: CASSTSGSGDTGELFF. The CDR3 nucleotides are TGTGCCAGCAGCACAAGCGGGAGCGGGGACACCGGGGAGCTGTTTTTT.

A few counts support this clonotype. V gene TRBV7-2 combines with J gene TRBJ1-4; D remains ambiguous. This CDR3 comprises 15 residues. Germline V gives CDR1 SGHTA, CDR2 FQGNSA. The V gene lost 2 bases and the J gene lost 0 bases, with 7 bases spanning the gap. DNA of the CDR3: TGTGCCAGCAGCTTATATTCCGCAACTAATGAAAAACTGTTTTTT. Translation gives CASSLYSATNEKLFF.

The CDR3 nucleotides are TGTGCCAGCAGCTTAGCTCGGCTAGCGGTTTACAATGAGCAGTTCTTC. This translates into CASSLARLAVYNEQFF. The J gene is TRBJ2-1, the V gene TRBV7-8; 7 nucleotides line up with TRBD2. J gave up 4 bases and V 0 bases, and 6 bases lay outside the gene matches. The germline CDR1 and CDR2 sequences are SGHVS and FQNEAQ. CDR3 size: 16 residues.

This clonotype has ten or more counts. The CDR3 here is CASGLPPEETQYF. The CDR3, as DNA: TGTGCTAGTGGTTTGCCGCCAGAAGAGACCCAGTACTTC. V usage is TRBV12-5 and J usage is TRBJ2-5; D not resolved. Germline CDR1 and CDR2: LGHNT and FRNRAP. The CDR3 has 13 residues. Trimming stripped 2 bases from V and 3 bases from J, with 7 bases between.

This chain links TRBV6-2 or TRBV6-3 with TRBJ2-1; the D is unclear. The CDR3 totals 12 residues. The V gene's germline CDR1 is MNHEY and CDR2 SVGEGT. The V and J ends lost 4 bases and 8 bases respectively, with 9 bases between them. Written as DNA, the CDR3 is TGTGCCAGCAGTTCCCAGGTGGATGAGCAGTTCTTC. Protein product: CASSSQVDEQFF.

The V call is TRBV18, the J call TRBJ2-3; TRBD1 aligns across 7 bases. V lost 5 bases to trimming and J lost 1 base; unmatched junction nucleotides: 9. Germline V gene sequence: CDR1 KGHSH, CDR2 LQKENI. This CDR3 has 16 residues. The CDR3 spells CASSKWTGGGTDTQYF. The CDR3 coding sequence is TGTGCCAGCTCAAAGTGGACAGGCGGCGGCACAGATACGCAGTATTTT.

In this sample, this clonotype turned up many times. The CDR3 nucleotides are TGTGCCAGCAGCTTTCTAGGGACGTCCCAGCATTTT. Its translation is CASSFLGTSQHF. V gene TRBV7-2 combines with J gene TRBJ1-5; a weak D match, TRBD1 (5 bases). Germline values: CDR1 SGHTA, CDR2 FQGNSA. This CDR3 contains 12 residues. The V and J ends lost 3 bases and 11 bases respectively, with 11 bases between them.

The chain carries TRBV27 and TRBJ2-3, with 7 bases aligning to TRBD1. The CDR3 loop spans 15 amino acids. The germline V gene has CDR1 MNHEY and CDR2 SMNVEV (reference sequence). V trimming: 4 bases; J trimming: 0 bases; junction bases outside the gene matches: 4. The CDR3 reads CASSSYRGSTDTQYF. The CDR3 DNA follows: TGTGCCAGCAGTTCCTACAGGGGTAGCACAGATACGCAGTATTTT.

This clonotype was seen more than once but under ten times. One end of the junction fails to match germline, which may point to a read error. The chain is built from TRBV11-1 and TRBJ2-4; D might be TRBD2 (6 bases). The CDR3 spans 16 residues. The germline V gene has CDR1 SGHAT and CDR2 FQDESV (reference sequence). CDR3 loop: CASSPLWGREANIQYF. Written as DNA, the CDR3 is TGTGCCAGCAGCCCCCTCTGGGGCAGGGAGGCCAACATTCAGTACTTT.

The V and J genes are TRBV20-1 and TRBJ1-6; D not resolved. The CDR3 is made up of 17 amino acids. V lost 0 bases to trimming and J lost 0 bases, with 12 bases between them. Germline CDR1 is DFQATT and CDR2 is SNEGSKA (reference sequence). CDR3 in amino acids: CSAREWSESSYNSPLHF. CDR3 DNA sequence: TGCAGTGCTAGAGAATGGTCCGAGAGCTCCTATAATTCACCCCTCCACTTT.

This clonotype was seen only a few times. V and J are TRBV20-1 and TRBJ1-5; D call uncertain. CDR1 is DFQATT and CDR2 is SNEGSKA in the germline V gene (reference sequence). CDR3 length equals 13 residues. With 4 bases removed from V and 3 bases from J, the gap between germline ends came to 10 bases. CDR3 amino acids: CSAKRLDNQPQHF. The CDR3 DNA sequence: TGCAGTGCTAAGAGGTTAGACAATCAGCCCCAGCATTTT.